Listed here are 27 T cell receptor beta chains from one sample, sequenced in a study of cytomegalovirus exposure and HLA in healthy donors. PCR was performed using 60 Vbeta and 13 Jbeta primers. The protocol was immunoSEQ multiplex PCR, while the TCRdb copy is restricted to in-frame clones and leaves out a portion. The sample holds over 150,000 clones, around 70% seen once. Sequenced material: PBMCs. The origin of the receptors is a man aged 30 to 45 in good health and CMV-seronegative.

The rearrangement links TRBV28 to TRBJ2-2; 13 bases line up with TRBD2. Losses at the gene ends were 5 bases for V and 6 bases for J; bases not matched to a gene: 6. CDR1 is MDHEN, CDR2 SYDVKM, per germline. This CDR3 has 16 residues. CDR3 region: CASSPKLAGGAGELFF. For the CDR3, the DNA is TGTGCCAGCAGTCCAAAACTAGCGGGGGGGGCCGGGGAGCTGTTTTTT.

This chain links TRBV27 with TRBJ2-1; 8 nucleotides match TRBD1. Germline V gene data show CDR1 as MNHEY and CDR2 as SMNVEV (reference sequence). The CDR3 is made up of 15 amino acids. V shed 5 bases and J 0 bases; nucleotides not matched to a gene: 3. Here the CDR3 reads CASSRGTGSYNEQFF. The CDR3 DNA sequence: TGTGCCAGCAGTAGAGGGACAGGCTCCTACAATGAGCAGTTCTTC.

DNA of the CDR3: TGTGCCAGCGTGCGCGCTAGTAGGGGAGGAACAGATACGCAGTATTTT. Translated: CASVRASRGGTDTQYF. The chain is built from TRBV2 and TRBJ2-3; a weak D match, TRBD2 (6 bases). This CDR3 is built from 16 residues. Looked up from germline, CDR1 is SNHLY and CDR2 is FYNNEI. Trimming stripped 8 bases from V and 3 bases from J, with 21 bases between.

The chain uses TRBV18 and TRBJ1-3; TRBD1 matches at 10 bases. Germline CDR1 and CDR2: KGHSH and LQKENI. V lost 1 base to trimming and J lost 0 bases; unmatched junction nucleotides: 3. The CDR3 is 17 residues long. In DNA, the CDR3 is TGTGCCAGCTCACCACGACAGGGGGCCGACTCTGGAAACACCATATATTTT. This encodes CASSPRQGADSGNTIYF.

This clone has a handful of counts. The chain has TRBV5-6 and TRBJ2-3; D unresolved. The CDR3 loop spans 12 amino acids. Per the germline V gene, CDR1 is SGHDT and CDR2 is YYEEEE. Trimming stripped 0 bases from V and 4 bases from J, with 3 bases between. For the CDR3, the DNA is TGTGCCAGCAGCTTGGGCGCAGATACGCAGTATTTT. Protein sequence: CASSLGADTQYF.

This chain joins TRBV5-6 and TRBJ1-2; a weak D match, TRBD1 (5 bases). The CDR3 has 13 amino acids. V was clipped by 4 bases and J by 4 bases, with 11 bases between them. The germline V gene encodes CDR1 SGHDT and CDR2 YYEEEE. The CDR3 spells CASSPGAAYGYTF. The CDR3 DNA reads TGTGCCAGCAGCCCTGGGGCCGCCTATGGCTACACCTTC.

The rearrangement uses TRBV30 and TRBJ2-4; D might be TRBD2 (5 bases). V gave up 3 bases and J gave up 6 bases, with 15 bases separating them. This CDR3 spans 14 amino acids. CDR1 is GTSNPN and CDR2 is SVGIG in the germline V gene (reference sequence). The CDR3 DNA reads TGTGCCTGGAGCCGGAGGACGCCCAGAAACATTCAGTACTTC. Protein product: CAWSRRTPRNIQYF.

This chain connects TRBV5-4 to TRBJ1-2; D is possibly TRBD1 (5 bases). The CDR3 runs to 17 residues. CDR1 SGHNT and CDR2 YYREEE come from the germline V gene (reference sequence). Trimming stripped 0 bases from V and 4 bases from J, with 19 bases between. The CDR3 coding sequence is TGTGCCAGCAGCTTGGGGCGGGGCAGGGAGGTTGGCTATGGCTACACCTTC. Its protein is CASSLGRGREVGYGYTF.

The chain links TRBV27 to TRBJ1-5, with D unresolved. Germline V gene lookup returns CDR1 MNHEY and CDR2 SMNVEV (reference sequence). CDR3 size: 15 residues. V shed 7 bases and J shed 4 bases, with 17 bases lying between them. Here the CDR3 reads CASKSTVLPNQPQHF. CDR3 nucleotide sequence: TGTGCCAGCAAGAGTACAGTATTACCAAATCAGCCCCAGCATTTT.

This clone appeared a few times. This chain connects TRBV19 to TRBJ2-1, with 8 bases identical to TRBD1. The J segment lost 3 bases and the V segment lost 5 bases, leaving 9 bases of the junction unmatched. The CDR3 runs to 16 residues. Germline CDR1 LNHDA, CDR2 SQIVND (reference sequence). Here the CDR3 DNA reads TGTGCCAGTAGTTCACCCAGGGGGCTTATCTACAATGAGCAGTTCTTC. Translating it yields CASSSPRGLIYNEQFF.

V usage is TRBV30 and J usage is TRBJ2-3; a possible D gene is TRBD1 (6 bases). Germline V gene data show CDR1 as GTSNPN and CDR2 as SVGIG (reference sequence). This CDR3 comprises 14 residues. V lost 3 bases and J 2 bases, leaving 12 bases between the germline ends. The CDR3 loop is CAWSLDRITDTQYF. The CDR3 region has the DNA TGTGCCTGGAGCCTAGACAGGATCACAGATACGCAGTATTTT.

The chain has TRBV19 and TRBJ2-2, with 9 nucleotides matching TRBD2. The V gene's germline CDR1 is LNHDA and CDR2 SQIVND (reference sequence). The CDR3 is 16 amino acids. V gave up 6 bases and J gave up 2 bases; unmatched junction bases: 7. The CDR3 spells CASRGAGGPNTGELFF. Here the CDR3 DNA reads TGTGCCAGTAGGGGAGCGGGGGGCCCCAACACCGGGGAGCTGTTTTTT.

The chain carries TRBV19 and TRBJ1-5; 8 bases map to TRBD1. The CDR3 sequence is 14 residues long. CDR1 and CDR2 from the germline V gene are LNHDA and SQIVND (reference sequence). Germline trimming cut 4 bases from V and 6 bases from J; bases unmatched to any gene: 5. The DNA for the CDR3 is TGTGCCAGTAGTAGCCCAGGGGGCGTTCAGCCCCAGCATTTT. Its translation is CASSSPGGVQPQHF.

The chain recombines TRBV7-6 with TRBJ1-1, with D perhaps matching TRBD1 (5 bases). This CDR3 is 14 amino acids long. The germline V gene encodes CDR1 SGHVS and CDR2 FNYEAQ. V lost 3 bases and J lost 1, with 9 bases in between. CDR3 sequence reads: CASSLGGENTEAFF. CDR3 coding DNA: TGTGCCAGCAGCTTGGGAGGGGAGAACACTGAAGCTTTCTTT.

The CDR3 region is CASSEAPGTSGGGDTQYF. The CDR3 DNA is TGTGCCAGCAGCGAGGCCCCCGGGACTAGCGGGGGTGGAGATACGCAGTATTTT. The chain has TRBV6-4 and TRBJ2-3; 14 bases are a match to TRBD2. Germline CDR1 reads MRHNA; CDR2 reads SNTAGT. This CDR3 has 18 residues. The J segment lost 5 bases and the V segment lost 6 bases, leaving 13 bases of the junction unmatched.

In DNA, the CDR3 is TGCGCCAGCAGCTTGGTAGGGACAGGAGGTATGAACACTGAAGCTTTCTTT. Amino acids: CASSLVGTGGMNTEAFF. The V and J genes are TRBV5-1 and TRBJ1-1, with 8 bases fitting TRBD1. Germline V gene lookup returns CDR1 SGHRS and CDR2 YFSETQ. This CDR3 spans 17 amino acids. With V trimmed by 0 bases and J by 0 bases, 7 bases remained unmatched.

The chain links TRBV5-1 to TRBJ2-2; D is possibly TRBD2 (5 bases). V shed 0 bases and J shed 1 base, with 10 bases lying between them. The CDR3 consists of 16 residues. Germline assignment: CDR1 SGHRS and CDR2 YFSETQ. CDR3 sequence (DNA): TGCGCCAGCAGCTTGGGTCCGGGGTTGAACACCGGGGAGCTGTTTTTT. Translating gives CASSLGPGLNTGELFF.

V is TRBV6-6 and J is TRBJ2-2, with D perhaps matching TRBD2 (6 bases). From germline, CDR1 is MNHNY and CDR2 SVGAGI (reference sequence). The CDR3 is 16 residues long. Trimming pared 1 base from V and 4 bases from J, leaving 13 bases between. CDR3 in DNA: TGTGCCAGCAGTTACTGGGGGGACGCCCCCACCGGGGAGCTGTTTTTT. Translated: CASSYWGDAPTGELFF.

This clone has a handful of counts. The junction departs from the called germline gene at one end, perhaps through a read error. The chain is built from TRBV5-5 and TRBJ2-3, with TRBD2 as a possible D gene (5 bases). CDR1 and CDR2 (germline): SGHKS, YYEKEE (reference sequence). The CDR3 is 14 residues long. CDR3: CASSPSAGTDTQYF. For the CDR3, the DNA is TGTGCCAGCAGCCCCTCTGCGGGCACGGATACGCAGTATTTT.

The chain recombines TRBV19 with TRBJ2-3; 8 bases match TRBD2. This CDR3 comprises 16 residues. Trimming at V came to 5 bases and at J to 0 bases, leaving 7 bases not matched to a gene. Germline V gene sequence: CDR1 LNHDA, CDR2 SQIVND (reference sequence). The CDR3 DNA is TGTGCCAGTAGTGAACGGGGGGGCTTCAGCACAGATACGCAGTATTTT. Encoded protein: CASSERGGFSTDTQYF.

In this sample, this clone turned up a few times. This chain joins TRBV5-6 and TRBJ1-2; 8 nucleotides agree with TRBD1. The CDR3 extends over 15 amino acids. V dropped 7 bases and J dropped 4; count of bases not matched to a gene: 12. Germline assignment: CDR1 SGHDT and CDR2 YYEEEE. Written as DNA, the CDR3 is TGTGCCAGCCGACTGGGACAGGTCCTATTCTATGGCTACACCTTC. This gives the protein CASRLGQVLFYGYTF.

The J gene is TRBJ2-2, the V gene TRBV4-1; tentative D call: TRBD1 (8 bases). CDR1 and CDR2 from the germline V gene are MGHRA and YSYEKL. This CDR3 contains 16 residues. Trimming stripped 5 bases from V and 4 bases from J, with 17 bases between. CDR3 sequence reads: CASSTSYRGGTGELFF. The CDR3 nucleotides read TGCGCCAGCAGCACCAGTTACAGGGGGGGCACCGGGGAGCTGTTTTTT.

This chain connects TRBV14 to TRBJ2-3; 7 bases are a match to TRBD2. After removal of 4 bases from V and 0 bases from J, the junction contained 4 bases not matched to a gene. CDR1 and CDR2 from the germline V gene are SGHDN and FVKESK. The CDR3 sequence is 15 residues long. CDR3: CASSPLGGSTDTQYF. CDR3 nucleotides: TGTGCCAGCAGCCCCCTGGGGGGGAGCACAGATACGCAGTATTTT.

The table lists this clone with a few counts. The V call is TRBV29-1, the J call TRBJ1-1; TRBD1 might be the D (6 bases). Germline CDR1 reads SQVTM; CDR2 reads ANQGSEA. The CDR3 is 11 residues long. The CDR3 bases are TGCAGTACGCAGGGGCAGACTGAAGCTTTCTTT. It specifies CSTQGQTEAFF. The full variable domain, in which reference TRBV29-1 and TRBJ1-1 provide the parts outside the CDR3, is SAVISQKPSRDICQRGTSLTIQCQVDSQVTMMFWYRQQPGQSLTLIATANQGSEATYESGFVIDKFPISRPNLTFSTLTVSNMSPEDSSIYLCSTQGQTEAFFGQGTRLTVV.

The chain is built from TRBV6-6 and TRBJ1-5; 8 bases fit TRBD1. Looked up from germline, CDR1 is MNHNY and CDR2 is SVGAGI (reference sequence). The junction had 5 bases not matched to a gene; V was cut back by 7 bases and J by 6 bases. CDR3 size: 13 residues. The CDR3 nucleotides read TGTGCCAGCAAAGGACAGGGCGGTCAGCCCCAGCATTTT. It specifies CASKGQGGQPQHF.

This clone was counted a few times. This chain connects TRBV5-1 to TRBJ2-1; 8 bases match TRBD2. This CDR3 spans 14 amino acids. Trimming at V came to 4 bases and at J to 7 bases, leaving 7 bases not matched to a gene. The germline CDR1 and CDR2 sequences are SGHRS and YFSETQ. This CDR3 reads CASSAGLGSNEQFF. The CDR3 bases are TGCGCCAGCAGCGCGGGACTAGGTTCGAATGAGCAGTTCTTC.

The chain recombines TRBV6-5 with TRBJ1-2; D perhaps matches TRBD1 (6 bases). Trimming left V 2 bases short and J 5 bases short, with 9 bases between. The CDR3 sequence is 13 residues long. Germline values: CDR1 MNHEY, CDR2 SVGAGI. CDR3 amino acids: CASSYATGYGYTF. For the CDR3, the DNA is TGTGCCAGCAGTTACGCGACAGGTTATGGCTACACCTTC.